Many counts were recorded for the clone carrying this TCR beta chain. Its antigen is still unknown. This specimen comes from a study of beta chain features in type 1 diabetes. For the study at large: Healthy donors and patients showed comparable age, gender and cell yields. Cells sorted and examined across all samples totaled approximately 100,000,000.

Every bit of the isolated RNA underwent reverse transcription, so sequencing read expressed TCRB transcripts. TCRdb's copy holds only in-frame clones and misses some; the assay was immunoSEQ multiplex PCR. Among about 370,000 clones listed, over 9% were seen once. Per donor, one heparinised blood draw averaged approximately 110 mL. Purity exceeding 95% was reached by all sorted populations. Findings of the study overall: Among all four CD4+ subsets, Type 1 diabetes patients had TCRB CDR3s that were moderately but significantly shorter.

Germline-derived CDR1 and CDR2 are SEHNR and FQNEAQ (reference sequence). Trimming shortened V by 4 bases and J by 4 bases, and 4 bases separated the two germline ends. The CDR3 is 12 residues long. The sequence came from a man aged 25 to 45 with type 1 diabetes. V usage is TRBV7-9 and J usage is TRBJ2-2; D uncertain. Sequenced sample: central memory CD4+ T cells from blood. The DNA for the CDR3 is TGTGCCAGCAGCTCCCTCACCGGGGAGCTGTTTTTT. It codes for CASSSLTGELFF.